This T cell receptor (beta chain) was captured by sequencing in a study of vaccination effects on CD4 cells after COVID-19. Study results and caveats: Early timepoints after infection were absent, and convalescent patients were few in the study.

Within the ViraFEST assay, antigen-specific CD4+ T cells underwent expansion with viral peptide pools prior to sequencing. CD4+ T cell isolation took place after 10 days of culture. The individual was infected with SARS-CoV-2 between March and December 2020, as confirmed by PCR. Of the BNT162b2 and mRNA-1273 vaccines, participants received two doses of one or the other. CDR3 length: 15 residues. This clone was seen once. Its antigen remains unidentified. Sequencing used immunoSEQ multiplex PCR; TCRdb keeps in-frame clones, though not all of them. The sample contains some 15,000 clones, around three quarters of which appear only once.

The chain links TRBV21-1 to TRBJ2-6; the table's D call, TRBD1, was not checked against the DNA. TRBV21-1 is reported as a pseudogene. The TCR comes from a human donor who had a prior SARS-CoV-2 infection. This specimen consisted of CD4+ T cells from PBMCs cultured with SARS-CoV-2 spike peptides, obtained after COVID-19 vaccination. The CDR3 nucleotides are TGTGCCAGCAGGACAGTCCGATCTGGGGCCAACGTCCTGACTTTC. This sequence encodes CASRTVRSGANVLTF.